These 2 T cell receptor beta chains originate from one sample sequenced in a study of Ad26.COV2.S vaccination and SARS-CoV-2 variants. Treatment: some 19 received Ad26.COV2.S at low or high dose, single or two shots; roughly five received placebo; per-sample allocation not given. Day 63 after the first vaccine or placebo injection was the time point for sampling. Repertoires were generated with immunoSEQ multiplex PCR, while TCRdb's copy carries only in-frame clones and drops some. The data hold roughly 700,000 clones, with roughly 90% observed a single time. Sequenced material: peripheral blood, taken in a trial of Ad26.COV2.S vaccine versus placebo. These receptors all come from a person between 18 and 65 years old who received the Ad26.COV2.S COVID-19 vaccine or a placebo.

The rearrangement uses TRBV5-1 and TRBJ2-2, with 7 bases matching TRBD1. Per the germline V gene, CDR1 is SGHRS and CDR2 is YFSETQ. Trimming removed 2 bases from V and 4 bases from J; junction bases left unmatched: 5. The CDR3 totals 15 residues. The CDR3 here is CASSFRDSSTGELFF. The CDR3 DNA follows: TGCGCCAGCAGCTTCCGGGACAGTTCCACCGGGGAGCTGTTTTTT.

The CDR3: CSATPRGAYGYTF. CDR3 bases: TGCAGCGCCACCCCCCGGGGCGCCTATGGCTACACCTTC. The genes are TRBV29-1 and TRBJ1-2; the D gene is possibly TRBD1 (5 bases). Germline lookup yields CDR1 SQVTM and CDR2 ANQGSEA. Trimming removed 7 bases from V and 4 bases from J, with 16 bases in between. This CDR3 has 13 amino acids. Full variable domain (missing parts from reference TRBV29-1 and TRBJ1-2): SAVISQKPSRDICQRGTSLTIQCQVDSQVTMMFWYRQQPGQSLTLIATANQGSEATYESGFVIDKFPISRPNLTFSTLTVSNMSPEDSSIYLCSATPRGAYGYTFGSGTRLTVV.